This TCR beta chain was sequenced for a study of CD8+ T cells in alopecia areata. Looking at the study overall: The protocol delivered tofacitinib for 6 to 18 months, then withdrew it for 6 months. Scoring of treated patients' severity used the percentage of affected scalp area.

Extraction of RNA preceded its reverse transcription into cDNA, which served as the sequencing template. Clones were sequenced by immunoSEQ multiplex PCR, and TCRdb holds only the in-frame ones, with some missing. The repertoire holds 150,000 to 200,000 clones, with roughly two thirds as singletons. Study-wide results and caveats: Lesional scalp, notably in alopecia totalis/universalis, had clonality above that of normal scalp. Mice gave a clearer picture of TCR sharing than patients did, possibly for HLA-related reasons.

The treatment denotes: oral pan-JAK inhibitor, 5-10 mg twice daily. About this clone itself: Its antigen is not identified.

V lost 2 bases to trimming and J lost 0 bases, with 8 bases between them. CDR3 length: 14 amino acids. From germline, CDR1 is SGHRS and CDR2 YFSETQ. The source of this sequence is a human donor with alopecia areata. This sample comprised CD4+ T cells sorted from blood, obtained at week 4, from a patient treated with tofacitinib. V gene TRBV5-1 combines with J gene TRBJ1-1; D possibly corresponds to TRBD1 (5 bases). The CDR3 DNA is TGCGCCAGCAGCTTCGGGGCGATGAACACTGAAGCTTTCTTT. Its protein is CASSFGAMNTEAFF.